The clone carrying this TCR beta chain has only one observation. The antigen is undetermined. The data derive from a study of T-cell memory formation after mild COVID-19. Whole-study findings and limits: The CD4+ clones that contracted clustered mainly within CM and EM, and the CD8+ clones concentrated in EMRA.

TCRdb re-called the 5' RACE reads through MiXCR, storing one row per CDR3 protein. This table holds approximately 230,000 distinct CDR3 sequences, about 15% found once. Trimming took off 3 bases at V and 2 bases at J, with 9 bases between the two ends. Germline CDR1 SGHKS, CDR2 YYEKEE (reference sequence). CDR3 length: 13 amino acids. The source of this sequence is a man aged 18 to 29 who had mild COVID-19 (a few samples of this study predate the infection). Cell type and time point are not known. This rearrangement joins TRBV5-5 to TRBJ2-7; D gene unclear. The specimen sequenced was PBMCs or a T cell subset sorted from them (not recorded which). The CDR3 sequence: CASSSDITYEQYV. DNA of the CDR3: TGTGCCAGCAGCTCCGACATAACCTACGAGCAGTACGTC.